Detailed here is one TCR beta chain. It has no known antigen specificity. No quality values exist for individual bases; no much larger clone is one base distant. The sample comes from a study of OX40 agonist ivuxolimab in advanced cancers. Background for the entire study: The costimulatory receptor OX40 (CD134) was targeted by ivuxolimab, a fully human IgG2 agonistic monoclonal antibody. Intravenous ivuxolimab was administered to patients every 2 weeks at six dose levels: 0.01, 0.1, 0.3, 1.5, 3 and 10 mg/kg. Among the approximately 54 dose-escalation patients, about 20 had hepatocellular carcinoma, roughly 15 melanoma, 9 renal cell carcinoma and 9 head and neck cancer. In the dose-escalation cohort, more than 75% of patients were male, and the mean age was approximately 55 years, with a range of 23 to 79. Prior anti-PD-1, anti-PD-L1 or anti-CTLA-4 therapy was permitted, and checkpoint inhibitors had been received by around 39% of dose-escalation patients. Partial responses occurred in three dose-escalation patients: two with cutaneous melanoma and one with hepatocellular carcinoma. Peripheral TCRbeta sequencing was intended to test whether TCR sequence diversity was altered and clonal T-cell expansion was caused by ivuxolimab. The paper reports the monotherapy dose-escalation portion (N of about 47 patients) of the phase I ivuxolimab trial. What the research found in general, with its limitations: Low levels of normalized T-cell clonal expansion were also seen in some patients who did not respond. In partial responders in the 0.1-3.0 mg/kg groups, normalized peripheral clonal expansion was found to be among the lowest, especially among CD8+ T cells. After ivuxolimab, expanded clones were on average more numerous among CD8+ T cells than among CD4+ T cells. Clonal expansion of both CD4+ and CD8+ blood T cells was observed from baseline to week 6 at doses 0.1 to 3.0 mg/kg. Antigen specificity was not determined for the clonally expanded peripheral T cells.

Genomic DNA was extracted from sorted cells for sequencing of the TCRbeta CDR3 region. The immunoSEQ Assay was used for sequencing of TCRbeta CDR3 regions. TCRdb took over this immuneACCESS table, retaining in-frame rearrangements with V and J assigned. Such tables are incomplete; in checked studies, under half of the missing clones stem from an unresolved V gene, and the remainder is unexplained. Here the sample has 20,000 to 25,000 clones; 70% to 85% occur a single time. The ten largest clones represent roughly 36% of the sample. The germline V gene sets CDR1 to SNHLY and CDR2 to FYNNEI. The germline V end is reduced by 4 bases and the J end by 2 bases; junction bases left unmatched: 7. Measured from the cysteine to the phenylalanine, the CDR3 is 15 residues long. Just the 45-base CDR3 DNA is kept, in frame starting at base 1. Patients with a history of autoimmune disease or receiving systemic immunosuppression were excluded from the trial. In every dose cohort, peripheral blood was drawn for TCR sequencing at baseline, cycle 4 day 1, and cycle 7 day 1. Samples were obtained from an open-label, multicenter, first-in-human phase I dose-escalation trial of ivuxolimab. Adults with locally advanced or metastatic melanoma, renal cell carcinoma, hepatocellular carcinoma or head and neck squamous cell carcinoma were enrolled in the trial. Before TCR sequencing, CD4+ and CD8+ T cells were separately sorted from peripheral blood.

This receptor was taken from an adult with an advanced solid tumor such as melanoma, head and neck, liver or kidney cancer. The sequencing here drew on CD4+ or CD8+ T cells sorted from blood, taken in a trial of the OX40 agonist ivuxolimab. The V and J segments used are TRBV2 and TRBJ2-7, with TRBD1 matching 8 junction bases. The bases read TGTGCCAGCAGTGGCGGCAGGGGGCCCCCCTACGAGCAGTACTTC. This translates into CASSGGRGPPYEQYF.